This TCR beta chain was identified in a study of T cells expressing NK-cell markers. This CDR3 spans 16 amino acids. CDR1 SGHNT and CDR2 YYREEE come from the germline V gene (reference sequence). For each CDR3 protein, TCRdb gives one entry from its re-call of the 5' RACE reads, without DNA. The table for this sample gives roughly 180,000 distinct CDR3 sequences. Sequencing used blood T cells: a sorted CD56 or NKG2C T cell subset, CD4+ or CD8+ T cells, or bulk PBMC T cells (not recorded which). The chain has TRBV5-4 and TRBJ2-7; the D call from TCRdb, TRBD1, cannot be confirmed without DNA. The TCR sequence derives from a woman between 18 and 69 years old in good health. The CDR3: CASSLPGQGISYEQYF.